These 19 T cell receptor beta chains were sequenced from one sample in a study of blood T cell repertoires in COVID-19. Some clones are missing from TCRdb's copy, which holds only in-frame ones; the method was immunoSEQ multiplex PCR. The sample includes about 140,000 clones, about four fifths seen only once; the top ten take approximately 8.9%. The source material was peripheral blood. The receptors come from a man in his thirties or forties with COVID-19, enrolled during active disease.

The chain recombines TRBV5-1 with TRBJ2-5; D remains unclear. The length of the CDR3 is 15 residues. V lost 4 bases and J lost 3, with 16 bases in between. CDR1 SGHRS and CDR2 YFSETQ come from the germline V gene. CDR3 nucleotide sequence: TGCGCCAGCAGCAACACGCCCGGGTCCGAAGAGACCCAGTACTTC. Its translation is CASSNTPGSEETQYF.

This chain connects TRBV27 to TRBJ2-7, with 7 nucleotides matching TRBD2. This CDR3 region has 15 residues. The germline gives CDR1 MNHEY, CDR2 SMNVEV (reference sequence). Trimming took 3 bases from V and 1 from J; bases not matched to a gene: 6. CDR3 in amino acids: CASSFSSGLSYEQYF. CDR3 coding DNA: TGTGCCAGCAGTTTCTCTAGCGGACTATCCTACGAGCAGTACTTC.

The CDR3 loop reads CASTQGTSGRAHADTQYF. In DNA form, the CDR3 reads TGTGCCAGCACCCAGGGGACTAGCGGGAGGGCCCATGCAGATACGCAGTATTTT. The chain joins TRBV9 to TRBJ2-3; TRBD2 aligns across 16 bases. The junction had 11 bases not matched to a gene; V was cut back by 6 bases and J by 4 bases. Germline CDR1 reads SGDLS; CDR2 reads YYNGEE. This CDR3 is built from 18 residues.

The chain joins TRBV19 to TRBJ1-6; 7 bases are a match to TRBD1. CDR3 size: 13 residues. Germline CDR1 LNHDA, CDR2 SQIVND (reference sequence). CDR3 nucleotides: TGTCGGAAGGGGGCGATCTATAATTCACCCCTCCACTTT. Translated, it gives CRKGAIYNSPLHF.

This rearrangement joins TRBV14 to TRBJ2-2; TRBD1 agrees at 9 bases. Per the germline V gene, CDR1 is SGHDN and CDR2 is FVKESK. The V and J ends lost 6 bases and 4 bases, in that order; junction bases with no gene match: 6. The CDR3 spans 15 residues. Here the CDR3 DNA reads TGTGCCAGCAGACCCGGGACAGGGACCACCGGGGAGCTGTTTTTT. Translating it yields CASRPGTGTTGELFF.

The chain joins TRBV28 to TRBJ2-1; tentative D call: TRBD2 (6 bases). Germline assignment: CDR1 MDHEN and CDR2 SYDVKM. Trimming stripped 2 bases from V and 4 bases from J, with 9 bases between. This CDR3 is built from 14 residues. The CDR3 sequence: CASSLLAPYNEQFF. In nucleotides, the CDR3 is TGTGCCAGCAGTTTACTAGCGCCGTACAATGAGCAGTTCTTC.

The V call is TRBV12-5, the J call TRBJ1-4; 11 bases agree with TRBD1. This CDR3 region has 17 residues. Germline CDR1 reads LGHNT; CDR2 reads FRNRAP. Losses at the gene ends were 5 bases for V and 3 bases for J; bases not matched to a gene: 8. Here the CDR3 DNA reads TGTGCTAGTGGTCCGAGGACAGGGGGCGACTCTAATGAAAAACTGTTTTTT. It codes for CASGPRTGGDSNEKLFF.

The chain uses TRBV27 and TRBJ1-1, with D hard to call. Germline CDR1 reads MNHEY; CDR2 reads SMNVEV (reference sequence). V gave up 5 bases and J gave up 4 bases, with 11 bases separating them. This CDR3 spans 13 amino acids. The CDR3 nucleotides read TGTGCCAGCAGTCCCTCCGGTCCCACTGAAGCTTTCTTT. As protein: CASSPSGPTEAFF.

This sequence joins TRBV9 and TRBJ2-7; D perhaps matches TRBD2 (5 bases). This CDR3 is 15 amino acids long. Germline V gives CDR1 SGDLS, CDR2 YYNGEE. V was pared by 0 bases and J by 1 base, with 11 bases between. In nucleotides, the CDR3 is TGTGCCAGCAGCGTAGGAGCAGCGGAGTCCTACGAGCAGTACTTC. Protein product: CASSVGAAESYEQYF.

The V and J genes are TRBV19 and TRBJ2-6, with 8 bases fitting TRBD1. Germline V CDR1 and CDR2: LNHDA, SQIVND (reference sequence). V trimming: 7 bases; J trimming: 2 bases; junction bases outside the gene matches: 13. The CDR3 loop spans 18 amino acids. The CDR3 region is CASNSRDRHWAGANVLTF. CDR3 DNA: TGTGCCAGTAATTCCCGGGACAGGCATTGGGCTGGGGCCAACGTCCTGACTTTC.

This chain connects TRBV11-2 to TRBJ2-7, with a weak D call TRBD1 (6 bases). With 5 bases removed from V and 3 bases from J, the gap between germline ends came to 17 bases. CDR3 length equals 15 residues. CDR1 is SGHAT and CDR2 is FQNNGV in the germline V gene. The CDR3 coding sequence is TGTGCCAGCAGCCGAAACAGGGAAGGGATCTACGAGCAGTACTTC. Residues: CASSRNREGIYEQYF. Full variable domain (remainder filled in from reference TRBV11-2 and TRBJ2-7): EAGVAQSPRYKIIEKRQSVAFWCNPISGHATLYWYQQILGQGPKLLIQFQNNGVVDDSQLPKDRFSAERLKGVDSTLKIQPAKLEDSAVYLCASSRNREGIYEQYFGPGTRLTVT.

CDR3 DNA sequence: TGTGCCAGCAGCTTAATCCCGGGACAGGCTTCCTACGAGCAGTACTTC. It codes for CASSLIPGQASYEQYF. The chain combines TRBV7-9 with TRBJ2-7; 8 bases match TRBD1. Germline-derived CDR1 and CDR2 are SEHNR and FQNEAQ (reference sequence). The CDR3 covers 16 residues. V was clipped by 2 bases and J by 1 base; unmatched bases: 7.

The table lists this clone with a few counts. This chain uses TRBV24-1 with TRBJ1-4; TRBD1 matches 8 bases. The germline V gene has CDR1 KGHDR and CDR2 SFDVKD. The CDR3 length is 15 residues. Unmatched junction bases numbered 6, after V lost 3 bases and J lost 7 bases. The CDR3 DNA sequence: TGTGCCACCAGTGATAGAGGACAGGGAAGTGAAAAACTGTTTTTT. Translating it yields CATSDRGQGSEKLFF.

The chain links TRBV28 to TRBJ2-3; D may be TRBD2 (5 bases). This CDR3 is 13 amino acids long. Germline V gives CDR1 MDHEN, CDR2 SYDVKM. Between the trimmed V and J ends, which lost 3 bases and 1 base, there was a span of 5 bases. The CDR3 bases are TGTGCCAGCAGTTTGAGGGGCACAGATACGCAGTATTTT. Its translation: CASSLRGTDTQYF.

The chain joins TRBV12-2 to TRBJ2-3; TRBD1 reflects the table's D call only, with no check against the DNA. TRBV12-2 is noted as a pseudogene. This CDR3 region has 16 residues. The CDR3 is CASRLPKRGSTDTQYF. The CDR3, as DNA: TGTGCAAGTCGCTTACCGAAAAGGGGCAGCACAGATACGCAGTATTTT.

As DNA, the CDR3 is TGTGCCAGCAGCTTGGGACTAGCGGGAGTAGACTACGAGCAGTACTTC. Protein product: CASSLGLAGVDYEQYF. The chain joins TRBV5-6 to TRBJ2-7; 12 nucleotides line up with TRBD2. Trimming at V came to 0 bases and at J to 3 bases, leaving 4 bases not matched to a gene. The CDR3 sequence is 16 residues long. The germline V gene encodes CDR1 SGHDT and CDR2 YYEEEE.

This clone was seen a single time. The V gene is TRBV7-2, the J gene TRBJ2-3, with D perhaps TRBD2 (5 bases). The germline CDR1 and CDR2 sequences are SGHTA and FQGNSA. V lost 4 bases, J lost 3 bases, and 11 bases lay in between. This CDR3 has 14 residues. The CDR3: CASSSMGVTDTQYF. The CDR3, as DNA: TGTGCCAGCAGCTCGATGGGAGTAACAGATACGCAGTATTTT.

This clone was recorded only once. The CDR3 reads CSASQLSSAYTDTQYF. The CDR3 DNA reads TGCAGTGCTAGTCAACTGTCTAGCGCCTACACAGATACGCAGTATTTT. The V gene is TRBV20-1, the J gene TRBJ2-3; maybe TRBD2 (6 bases). CDR1 and CDR2 from the germline V gene are DFQATT and SNEGSKA (reference sequence). The CDR3 has 16 residues. Trimming left V 3 bases short and J 2 bases short, with 18 bases between.

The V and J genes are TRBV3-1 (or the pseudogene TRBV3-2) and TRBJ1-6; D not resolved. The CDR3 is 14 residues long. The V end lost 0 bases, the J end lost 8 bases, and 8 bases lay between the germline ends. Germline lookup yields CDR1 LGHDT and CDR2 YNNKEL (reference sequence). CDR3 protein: CASSQDRVYSPLHF. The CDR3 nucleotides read TGTGCCAGCAGCCAAGATCGGGTCTATTCACCCCTCCACTTT.